The rows below give T cell receptor beta chains drawn from one sample of a study of T cells in Graves' hyperthyroidism and ophthalmopathy. A single record per CDR3 protein comes from TCRdb applying MiXCR to the multiplex PCR reads. Of about 530,000 distinct CDR3 sequences in the sample, more than 15% are singletons; the top ten hold approximately 15%. Sample: blood. All receptors derive from a woman aged 18-29 years with Graves' ophthalmopathy. Both conserved end residues are part of each CDR3. D genes are given only for firm matches. Size tells how often a clone was seen (once, few, many) or the class of an expanded clone, and some rows leave it out.

DNA	CDR3	D	V	J	size
TGTGCCAGCAGCCAGAATCCGGGGGGAGGCACCACGCAGTATTTT	CASSQNPGGGTTQYF	TRBD2	TRBV3-1	TRBJ2-3	many
TGTGCCAGCAGCGTAGATACGGTCGACTATGGCTACACCTTC	CASSVDTVDYGYTF	.	TRBV9	TRBJ1-2	few
TGTGCCAGCAATCAAGGGGGGGGCACCGGGGAGCTGTTTTTT	CASNQGGGTGELFF	.	TRBV9	TRBJ2-2	few
TGTGCCAGCAGCCGACGACAGGGGGCGAGGTCAGATACGCAGTATTTT	CASSRRQGARSDTQYF	TRBD1	TRBV11-3	TRBJ2-3	many
TGTGCCAGTACCGTGACAGGAGTGAACACTGAAGCTTTCTTT	CASTVTGVNTEAFF	.	TRBV19	TRBJ1-1	.
TGTGCCAGCAGCAAGACGGCTATGAACACTGAAGCTTTCTTT	CASSKTAMNTEAFF	.	TRBV11-2	TRBJ1-1	many
TGTGCCAGCACTCTTCTGCAGGGTGGGGGATACGAGCAGTACTTC	CASTLLQGGGYEQYF	.	TRBV28	TRBJ2-7	many
TGTGCCAGCAGCAGCCCCGACAGGGAACACGAGCAGTACTTC	CASSSPDREHEQYF	TRBD1	TRBV7-6	TRBJ2-7	.
TGTGCCAGCAGATATAGTTATAGCAATCAGCCCCAGCATTTT	CASRYSYSNQPQHF	.	TRBV28	TRBJ1-5	few
TGTGCCAGCAGCTTAGTTCGGCGGGGTCAGGGTGAGCAGTTCTTC	CASSLVRRGQGEQFF	.	TRBV7-9	TRBJ2-1	many
TGTGCCAGCAGCCCGAGATCCCCGGGTGGGCCTACGCAGTATTTT	CASSPRSPGGPTQYF	.	TRBV27	TRBJ2-3	few
TGTGCCAGCAGTTTCGGGGGATATGTATACGAGCAGTACTTC	CASSFGGYVYEQYF	.	TRBV28	TRBJ2-7	many
TGTGCCAGCCATTCTCCGGGACTAGGTTCCAGTGAGCAGTTCTTC	CASHSPGLGSSEQFF	TRBD2	TRBV12-3/TRBV12-4	TRBJ2-1	many
TGTGCCGGCGGGACCGGGGGTGCTGAGCAGTTCTTC	CAGGTGGAEQFF	.	TRBV5-5	TRBJ2-1	few
TGCAGCGTTGAAGATCCGCTAGCGGGGGGGCAACAGACCCAGTACTTC	CSVEDPLAGGQQTQYF	TRBD2	TRBV29-1	TRBJ2-5	.
TGCGCCAGCAGCCAAGGACAGGGGAGCAATCAGCCCCAGCATTTT	CASSQGQGSNQPQHF	TRBD1	TRBV4-1	TRBJ1-5	.
TGTGCCAGCAGTTTAAGCAGGGCCACCTACGAGCAGTACTTC	CASSLSRATYEQYF	.	TRBV27	TRBJ2-7	.
TGTGCCAGCAGTTTATGGACAGGGGAGGCGACTGAAGCTTTCTTT	CASSLWTGEATEAFF	TRBD1	TRBV28	TRBJ1-1	many
TGCGCCAGCAGCTTTGACCTCACCTCCACAGATACGCAGTATTTT	CASSFDLTSTDTQYF	.	TRBV5-1	TRBJ2-3	many
TGTGCCAGCAGCTTGAAGCTTCCGGGGGTATCCTACAATGAGCAGTTCTTC	CASSLKLPGVSYNEQFF	.	TRBV7-2	TRBJ2-1	.
TGCAGCGTTGAAGATCCTATAGCCGGGACAGGGACTAACGAGCAGTACTTC	CSVEDPIAGTGTNEQYF	TRBD1	TRBV29-1	TRBJ2-7	.
TGTGCCAGCAGTTATGAGGACGGACACAATGAGCAGTTCTTC	CASSYEDGHNEQFF	.	TRBV6-1	TRBJ2-1	.
TGCGCCAGCAGCCAAGGGGCAGGGCCCCCGAGCACAGATACGCAGTATTTT	CASSQGAGPPSTDTQYF	.	TRBV4-1	TRBJ2-3	few
TGTGCCAGCAGCCAAGATTTTACGGGGACCCAGTACTTC	CASSQDFTGTQYF	.	TRBV14	TRBJ2-5	many
TGCAGCGTTGTCGCGACAGGGGGCCTGGATACGCAGTATTTT	CSVVATGGLDTQYF	TRBD1	TRBV29-1	TRBJ2-3	few
TGCGCCAGCAGCAACTCGACAGGGTACTTTTACAATGAGCAGTTCTTC	CASSNSTGYFYNEQFF	TRBD1	TRBV10-2	TRBJ2-1	.
TGCAGTGCTGGGGACTATACTGACGAGCAGTACTTC	CSAGDYTDEQYF	TRBD2	TRBV20-1	TRBJ2-7	many
TGTGCCAGTAGTCTTCTTGGGGGCTCGAACACCGGGGAGCTGTTTTTT	CASSLLGGSNTGELFF	.	TRBV19	TRBJ2-2	once
TGTGCCAGCACCAGGTCGGGGTGGAACACTGAAGCTTTCTTT	CASTRSGWNTEAFF	.	TRBV28	TRBJ1-1	few
TGCAGTGCCCGTACGGCGGATCCACAGTACTTC	CSARTADPQYF	.	TRBV20-1	TRBJ2-5	few